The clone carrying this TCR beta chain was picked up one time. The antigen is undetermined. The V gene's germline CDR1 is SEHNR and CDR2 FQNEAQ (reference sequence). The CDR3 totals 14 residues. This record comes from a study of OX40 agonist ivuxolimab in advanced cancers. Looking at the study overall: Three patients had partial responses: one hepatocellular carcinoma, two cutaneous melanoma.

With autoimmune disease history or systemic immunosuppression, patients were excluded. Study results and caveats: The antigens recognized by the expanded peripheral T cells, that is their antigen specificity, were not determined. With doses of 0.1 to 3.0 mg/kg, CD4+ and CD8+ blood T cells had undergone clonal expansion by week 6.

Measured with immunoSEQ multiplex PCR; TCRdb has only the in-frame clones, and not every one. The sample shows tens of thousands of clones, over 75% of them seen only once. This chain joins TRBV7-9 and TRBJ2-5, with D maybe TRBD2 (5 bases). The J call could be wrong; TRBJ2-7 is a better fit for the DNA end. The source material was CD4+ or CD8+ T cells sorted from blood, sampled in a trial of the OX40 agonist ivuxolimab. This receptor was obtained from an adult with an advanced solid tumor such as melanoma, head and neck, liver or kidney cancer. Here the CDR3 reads CASSKEGESYEQYF. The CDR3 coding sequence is TGTGCCAGCAGCAAAGAGGGAGAATCCTACGAGCAGTACTTC.